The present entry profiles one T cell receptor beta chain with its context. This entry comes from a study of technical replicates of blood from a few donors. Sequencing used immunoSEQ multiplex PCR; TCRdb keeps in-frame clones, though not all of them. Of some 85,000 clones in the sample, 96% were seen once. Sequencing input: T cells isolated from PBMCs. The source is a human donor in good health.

The DNA of the CDR3 is TGCGCCAGCAGCTTGTTTCTAGCGGGAGGCCTCTCCTACAATGAGCAGTTCTTC. The encoded protein is CASSLFLAGGLSYNEQFF. The rearrangement joins TRBV5-1 to TRBJ2-1, with 11 bases identical to TRBD2. The germline V gene has CDR1 SGHRS and CDR2 YFSETQ. V was pared by 1 base and J by 0 bases, with 6 bases of the junction left unmatched. The CDR3 runs 18 residues.